This T cell receptor beta chain was profiled in a study of long-term antiretroviral therapy in people with HIV. V shed 4 bases and J shed 5 bases, with 12 bases lying between them. Germline-derived CDR1 and CDR2 are SGHNT and YENEEA. The CDR3 runs to 15 residues. immunoSEQ v3.0 was run at survey level. TCRdb keeps only in-frame clones here, not all; method: immunoSEQ multiplex PCR. The top ten hold 12% of the sample, which has about 21,000 clones, 65% to 85% seen once. The rearrangement links TRBV11-3 to TRBJ1-6; no firm D call. The sequencing here drew on unsorted PBMCs, taken around 1.8 years before starting antiretroviral therapy. This sequence originates from a woman in her thirties or forties with HIV. CDR3 loop: CASSYRSSDNSPLHF. The DNA of the CDR3 is TGTGCCAGCAGCTACCGGAGTAGTGATAATTCACCCCTCCACTTT.